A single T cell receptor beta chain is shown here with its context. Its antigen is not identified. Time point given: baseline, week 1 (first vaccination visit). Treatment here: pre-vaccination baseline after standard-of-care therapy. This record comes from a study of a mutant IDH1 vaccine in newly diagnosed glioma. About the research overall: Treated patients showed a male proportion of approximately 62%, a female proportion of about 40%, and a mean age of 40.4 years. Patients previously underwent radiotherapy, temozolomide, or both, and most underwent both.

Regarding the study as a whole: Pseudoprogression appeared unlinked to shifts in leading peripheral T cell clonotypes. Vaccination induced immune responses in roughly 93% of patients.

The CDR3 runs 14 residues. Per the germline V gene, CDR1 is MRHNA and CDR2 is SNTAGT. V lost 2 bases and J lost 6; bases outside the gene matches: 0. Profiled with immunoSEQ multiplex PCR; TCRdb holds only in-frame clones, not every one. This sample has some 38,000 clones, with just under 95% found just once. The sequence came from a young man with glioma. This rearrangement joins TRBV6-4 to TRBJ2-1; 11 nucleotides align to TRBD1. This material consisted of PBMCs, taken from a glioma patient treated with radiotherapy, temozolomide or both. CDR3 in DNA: TGTGCCAGCAGTGACGGGACAGGGGGCAATGAGCAGTTCTTC. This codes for CASSDGTGGNEQFF.